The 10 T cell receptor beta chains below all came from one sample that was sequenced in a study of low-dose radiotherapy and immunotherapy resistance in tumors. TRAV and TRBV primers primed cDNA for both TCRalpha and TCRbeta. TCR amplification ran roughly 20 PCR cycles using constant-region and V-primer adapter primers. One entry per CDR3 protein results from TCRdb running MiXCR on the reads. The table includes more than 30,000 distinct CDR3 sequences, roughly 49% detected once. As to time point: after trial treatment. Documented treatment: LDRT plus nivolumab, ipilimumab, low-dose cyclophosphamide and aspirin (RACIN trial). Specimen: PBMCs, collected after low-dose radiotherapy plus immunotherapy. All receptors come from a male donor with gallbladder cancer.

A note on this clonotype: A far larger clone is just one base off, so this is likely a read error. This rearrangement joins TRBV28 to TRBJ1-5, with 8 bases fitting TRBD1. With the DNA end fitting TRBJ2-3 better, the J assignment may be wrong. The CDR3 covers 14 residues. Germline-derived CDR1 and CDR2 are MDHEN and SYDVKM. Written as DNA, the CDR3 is TGTGCCGAGCAAGGACAGGGTGAAACAGATATGCAGTATTTT. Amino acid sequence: CAEQGQGETDMQYF.

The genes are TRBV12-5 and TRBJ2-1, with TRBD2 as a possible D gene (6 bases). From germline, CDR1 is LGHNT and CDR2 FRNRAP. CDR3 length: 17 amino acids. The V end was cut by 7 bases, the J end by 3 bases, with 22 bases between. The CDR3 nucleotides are TGTGCTAGTGATTTACCCGGGAGCCAGAGAAACTACAATGAGCAGTTCTTC. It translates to CASDLPGSQRNYNEQFF.

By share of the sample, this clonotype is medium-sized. As DNA, the CDR3 is TGCGCCAGCAGCTTGGGGAGGGGTGGGGAACAGTTCTTC. Protein: CASSLGRGGEQFF. The rearrangement joins TRBV5-1 to TRBJ2-1; a weak D match, TRBD2 (6 bases). The germline CDR1 and CDR2 sequences are SGHRS and YFSETQ. With 0 bases removed from V and 13 bases from J, the gap between germline ends came to 14 bases. This CDR3 has 13 amino acids.

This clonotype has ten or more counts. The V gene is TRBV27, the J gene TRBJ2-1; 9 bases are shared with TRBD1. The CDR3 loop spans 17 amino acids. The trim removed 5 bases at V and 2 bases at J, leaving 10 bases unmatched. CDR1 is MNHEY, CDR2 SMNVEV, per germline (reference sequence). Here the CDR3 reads CASSPRQGGIAYNEQFF. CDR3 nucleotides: TGTGCCAGCAGTCCCCGACAGGGGGGCATCGCCTACAATGAGCAGTTCTTC.

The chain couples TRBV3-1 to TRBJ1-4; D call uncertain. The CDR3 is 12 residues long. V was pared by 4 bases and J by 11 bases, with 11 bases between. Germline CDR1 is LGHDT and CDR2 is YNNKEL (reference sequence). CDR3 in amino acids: CASSRRLGKLFF. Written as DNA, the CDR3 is TGTGCCAGCAGCCGCCGCCTTGGGAAACTGTTTTTT.

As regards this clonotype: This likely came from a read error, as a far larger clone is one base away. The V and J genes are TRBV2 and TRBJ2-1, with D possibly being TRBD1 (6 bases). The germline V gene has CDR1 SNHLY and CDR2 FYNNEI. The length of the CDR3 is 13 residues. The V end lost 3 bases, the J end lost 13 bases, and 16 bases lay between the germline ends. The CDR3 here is CASSESRGKTQFF. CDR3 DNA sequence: TGTGCCAGCAGTGAGAGCAGGGGAAAGACCCAGTTCTTC.

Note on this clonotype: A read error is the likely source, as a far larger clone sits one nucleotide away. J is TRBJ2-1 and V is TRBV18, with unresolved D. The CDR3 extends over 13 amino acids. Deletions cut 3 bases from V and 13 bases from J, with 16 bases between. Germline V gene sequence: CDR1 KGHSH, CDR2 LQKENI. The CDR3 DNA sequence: TGTGCCAGCTCACCCCCAGGAGAAGAGACCCAGTTCTTC. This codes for CASSPPGEETQFF.

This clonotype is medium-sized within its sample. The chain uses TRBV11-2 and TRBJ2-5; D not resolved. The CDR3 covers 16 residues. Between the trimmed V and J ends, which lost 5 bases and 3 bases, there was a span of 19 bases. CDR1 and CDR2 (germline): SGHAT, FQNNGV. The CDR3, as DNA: TGTGCCAGCAGCATAGGGCGGCTAGACTTTAAAGAGACCCAGTACTTC. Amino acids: CASSIGRLDFKETQYF.

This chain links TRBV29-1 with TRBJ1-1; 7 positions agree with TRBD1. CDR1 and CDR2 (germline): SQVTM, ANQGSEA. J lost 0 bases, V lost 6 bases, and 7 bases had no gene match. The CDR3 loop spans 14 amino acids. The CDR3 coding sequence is TGCAGCGTGGGGACAGAAAAAATGAACACTGAAGCTTTCTTT. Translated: CSVGTEKMNTEAFF.

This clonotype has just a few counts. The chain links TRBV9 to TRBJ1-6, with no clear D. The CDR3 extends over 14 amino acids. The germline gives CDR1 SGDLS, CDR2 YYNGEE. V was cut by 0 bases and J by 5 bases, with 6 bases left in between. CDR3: CASSVAANNSPLHF. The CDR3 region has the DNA TGTGCCAGCAGCGTAGCAGCTAATAATTCACCCCTCCACTTT.